These 6 T cell receptor beta chains were all obtained from the same sample, sequenced in a study of T cell repertoires in cytomegalovirus infection. MiXCR, run by TCRdb on the reads, gives a single entry per CDR3 protein. The table has more than 650,000 distinct CDR3 sequences, 35% to 45% seen once. The sequencing sample was made of PBMCs. These receptors originate from a human donor in good health (CMV status not recorded). Some clones in this sample may be carry-over from other donors' samples.

A remark on this clonotype: A much more abundant neighbour one base away suggests this may be a read error. The V gene is TRBV7-2, the J gene TRBJ1-5; 8 bases map to TRBD1. CDR1 and CDR2 from the germline V gene are SGHTA and FQGNSA. After removal of 5 bases from V and 7 bases from J, the junction contained 7 bases not matched to a gene. CDR3 size: 14 residues. CDR3: CASSSGQGWQPQHF. The CDR3 DNA reads as TGTGCCAGCAGCAGTGGACAGGGCTGGCAGCCCCAGCATTTT.

This chain connects TRBV7-2 to TRBJ2-5; 8 bases fit TRBD2. V was clipped by 1 base and J by 1 base; unmatched bases: 5. CDR3 size: 16 residues. Germline CDR1 SGHTA, CDR2 FQGNSA. In DNA, the CDR3 is TGTGCCAGCAGCTTAGGCCGCCGGGAGGGCCAAGAGACCCAGTACTTC. Translating gives CASSLGRREGQETQYF.

V and J are TRBV7-2 and TRBJ2-4, with D unresolved. V was cut by 5 bases and J by 3 bases, with 11 bases left in between. This CDR3 spans 14 amino acids. CDR1 and CDR2 (germline): SGHTA, FQGNSA. In DNA, the CDR3 is TGTGCCAGCAGCCCTCCCTGGGGCAAAAACATTCAGTACTTC. As protein: CASSPPWGKNIQYF.

J is TRBJ2-2 and V is TRBV7-2; no reliable D call. The V gene lost 1 base and the J gene lost 0 bases, with 9 bases spanning the gap. The CDR3 covers 16 residues. Germline V gene sequence: CDR1 SGHTA, CDR2 FQGNSA. CDR3 amino acids: CASSLDGGANTGELFF. In DNA form, the CDR3 reads TGTGCCAGCAGCTTAGACGGTGGGGCGAACACCGGGGAGCTGTTTTTT.

The V and J genes are TRBV20-1 and TRBJ2-7; 8 bases fit TRBD1. The germline V gene encodes CDR1 DFQATT and CDR2 SNEGSKA (reference sequence). The V segment lost 8 bases and the J segment 4 bases; nucleotides outside the gene matches: 16. The CDR3 runs 15 residues. Here the CDR3 reads CSSPRPDRDEYEQYF. The CDR3 DNA reads TGCAGTTCTCCCCGGCCGGACAGGGATGAGTACGAGCAGTACTTC.

The CDR3 spells CASGLQGASNSPLHF. CDR3 coding DNA: TGTGCCAGCGGACTTCAGGGGGCGAGTAATTCACCCCTCCACTTT. The rearrangement joins TRBV3-1 to TRBJ1-6; 8 nucleotides match TRBD1. Germline V gene data show CDR1 as LGHDT and CDR2 as YNNKEL (reference sequence). Trimming cost V 8 bases and J 6 bases; bases outside gene matches: 9. This CDR3 region has 15 residues.